This T cell receptor (beta chain) originates from a study of blood T cell repertoires in COVID-19. Per the original methods: Reference gene primers were amplified, and this amplification served to estimate nucleated cell counts. The assay was immunoSEQ multiplex PCR, and TCRdb's table has in-frame clones only and misses some. V and J calls and clone size are copied from that table; D and trimming were computed from the DNA. The sample lists a few hundred thousand clones, 90% occurring once. CDR3 length equals 12 residues. Trimming cost V 3 bases and J 4 bases, with 6 bases left between them. The rearrangement joins TRBV12-3 or TRBV12-4 to TRBJ1-2; weak D call: TRBD1 (5 bases). This receptor was identified in a woman aged 55-75 years with COVID-19, enrolled during active disease. Sequencing input: peripheral blood. The CDR3 reads CASSFGGYGYTF. Here the CDR3 DNA reads TGTGCCAGCAGTTTCGGGGGCTATGGCTACACCTTC.